The 21 T cell receptor beta chains in this list originate from one sample, sequenced in a study of blood T cells in healthy people across ages. Primers used in a second PCR of roughly 6 to 11 cycles were a sample-barcoded 5' primer and a J-beta primer mix. In TCRdb, the 5' RACE reads were re-called with MiXCR into one record per CDR3 protein. The table shows about 1 million distinct CDR3 sequences, with more than 40% occurring only once. Sequenced sample: blood. These receptors came from a woman aged 60-75 years in good health.

This clonotype was detected only once. The chain carries TRBV7-2 and TRBJ2-5, with D possibly TRBD2 on 5 matching bases. Germline V gene data show CDR1 as SGHTA and CDR2 as FQGNSA. Trimming cost V 5 bases and J 5 bases, with 18 bases left between them. The CDR3 consists of 15 residues. In nucleotides, the CDR3 is TGTGCCAGCAGCCACACGCCGCTCAGAGGGGAGACCCAGTACTTC. Protein sequence: CASSHTPLRGETQYF.

This clonotype was counted between two and nine times. The V call is TRBV27, the J call TRBJ2-3; D gene ambiguous. The CDR3 extends over 15 amino acids. V was shortened by 4 bases and J by 0 bases, with 11 bases between the two germline ends. Germline V gene lookup returns CDR1 MNHEY and CDR2 SMNVEV (reference sequence). The CDR3 DNA sequence: TGTGCCAGCAGTTCGATCGGAGTAAGCACAGATACGCAGTATTTT. This codes for CASSSIGVSTDTQYF.

The chain joins TRBV20-1 to TRBJ2-6; D is undetermined. CDR1 DFQATT and CDR2 SNEGSKA come from the germline V gene (reference sequence). V lost 6 bases and J 0 bases, leaving 9 bases between the germline ends. This CDR3 is built from 14 residues. The CDR3 DNA reads as TGCAGTGCCAGTCGCGACTCTGGGGCCAACGTCCTGACTTTC. Its protein is CSASRDSGANVLTF.

This clonotype was counted between two and nine times. This rearrangement joins TRBV29-1 to TRBJ2-3; D possibly corresponds to TRBD2 (5 bases). CDR1 and CDR2 (germline): SQVTM, ANQGSEA. V was shortened by 1 base and J by 1 base, with 9 bases between the two germline ends. The CDR3 is made up of 14 amino acids. CDR3 protein: CSVEGYGGTDTQYF. The CDR3 nucleotides are TGCAGCGTTGAAGGTTACGGGGGCACAGATACGCAGTATTTT.

The rearrangement joins TRBV20-1 to TRBJ2-7, with D possibly matching TRBD1 (6 bases). The DNA end favors TRBJ2-5, so the J call may be wrong. The CDR3 spans 15 residues. Germline CDR1 DFQATT, CDR2 SNEGSKA (reference sequence). CDR3 DNA: TGCAGTGCTGCCCCCACAGGGAGAGGTTGGGAGACCCAGTACTTC. It is translated as CSAAPTGRGWETQYF.

This clonotype was observed a few times. The V gene is TRBV29-1, the J gene TRBJ2-7; 9 bases fit TRBD1. This CDR3 has 11 amino acids. Unmatched junction bases numbered 1, after V lost 4 bases and J lost 6 bases. CDR1 and CDR2 from the germline V gene are SQVTM and ANQGSEA. CDR3 sequence reads: CSVGQGVEQYF. CDR3 nucleotide sequence: TGCAGCGTTGGACAGGGGGTCGAGCAGTACTTC.

This clonotype appeared a few times. This chain connects TRBV20-1 to TRBJ2-5, with TRBD2 matching 9 bases. With 5 bases clipped from V and 5 bases from J, the junction kept 18 bases outside the gene matches. Germline V gene lookup returns CDR1 DFQATT and CDR2 SNEGSKA (reference sequence). This CDR3 has 17 residues. The CDR3 coding sequence is TGCAGTGCTGAACCGGGACTAGCTAGCTTCCCTGTTGAGACCCAGTACTTC. Amino acids: CSAEPGLASFPVETQYF.

This chain joins TRBV6-5 and TRBJ2-3, with a weak D call TRBD1 (6 bases). Germline loops: CDR1 MNHEY, CDR2 SVGAGI. Trimming stripped 2 bases from V and 1 base from J, with 10 bases between. CDR3 size: 15 residues. The CDR3 region has the DNA TGTGCCAGCAGTTACGAGGGGGTTGGCACAGATACGCAGTATTTT. Encoded protein: CASSYEGVGTDTQYF.

The chain uses TRBV7-8 and TRBJ2-7, with 11 nucleotides matching TRBD2. CDR1 is SGHVS, CDR2 FQNEAQ, per germline. J was trimmed by 5 bases and V by 5 bases; bases with no gene match: 8. CDR3 length: 15 residues. The CDR3 bases are TGTGCCAGCAGCGCCGTGATTAGCGGGAGGGACGAGCAGTACTTC. Translation: CASSAVISGRDEQYF. The whole variable domain, filled in from reference TRBV7-8 and TRBJ2-7, reads GAGVSQSPRYKVAKRGQDVALRCDPISGHVSLFWYQQALGQGPEFLTYFQNEAQLDKSGLPSDRFFAERPEGSVSTLKIQRTQQEDSAVYLCASSAVISGRDEQYFGPGTRLTVT.

CDR3: CASSLTGSGRNSEQYF. The CDR3 DNA reads as TGCGCCAGCAGCTTGACGGGTAGCGGGAGGAACAGTGAGCAGTACTTC. This chain joins TRBV5-1 and TRBJ2-5; 10 positions agree with TRBD2. The germline V gene encodes CDR1 SGHRS and CDR2 YFSETQ. This CDR3 is 16 amino acids long. With 1 base clipped from V and 11 bases from J, the junction kept 14 bases outside the gene matches.

V usage is TRBV7-2 and J usage is TRBJ2-7, with D perhaps matching TRBD2 (6 bases). The germline CDR1 and CDR2 sequences are SGHTA and FQGNSA. The CDR3 contains 15 residues. V was clipped by 5 bases and J by 7 bases, with 21 bases between them. In nucleotides, the CDR3 is TGTGCCAGCAGCCCTACGCGTCTAGCGTCTGGAGAGCAGTACTTC. Encoded protein: CASSPTRLASGEQYF.

This clonotype was found a few times. The chain is built from TRBV6-5 and TRBJ2-5, with 12 bases lining up with TRBD2. Germline V CDR1 and CDR2: MNHEY, SVGAGI. With 3 bases clipped from V and 5 bases from J, the junction kept 10 bases outside the gene matches. The CDR3 is 17 residues long. This chain's CDR3 is CASSYGTSGPFGETQYF. CDR3 DNA: TGTGCCAGCAGTTATGGGACTAGCGGGCCTTTTGGGGAGACCCAGTACTTC.

This chain uses TRBV24-1 with TRBJ2-3, with a possible D match to TRBD1 (6 bases). CDR1 and CDR2 (germline): KGHDR, SFDVKD. This CDR3 has 15 residues. The germline V and J ends were trimmed by 4 bases and 10 bases, with 20 bases remaining between them. CDR3: CATSELGPKGDAQYF. The CDR3 region has the DNA TGTGCCACCAGTGAGTTGGGACCCAAGGGGGATGCGCAGTATTTT.

The chain couples TRBV3-1 to TRBJ2-7, with 8 bases identical to TRBD2. This CDR3 comprises 14 residues. Germline V gene data show CDR1 as LGHDT and CDR2 as YNNKEL (reference sequence). The junction had 4 bases not matched to a gene; V was cut back by 6 bases and J by 0 bases. The CDR3 nucleotides read TGTGCCAGCAGACCAGCGGGAGACTCCTACGAGCAGTACTTC. Its protein is CASRPAGDSYEQYF.

In its sample, this clonotype was seen once. This sequence joins TRBV7-2 and TRBJ2-5; D call uncertain. With 2 bases removed from V and 2 bases from J, the gap between germline ends came to 9 bases. The CDR3 totals 14 residues. Germline V gene data show CDR1 as SGHTA and CDR2 as FQGNSA. CDR3 region: CASSLWACQETQYF. CDR3 in DNA: TGTGCCAGCAGCTTATGGGCCTGTCAAGAGACCCAGTACTTC.

J is TRBJ2-5 and V is TRBV11-1, with 12 bases identical to TRBD2. Germline values: CDR1 SGHAT, CDR2 FQDESV (reference sequence). This CDR3 region has 21 residues. The V and J ends lost 3 bases and 11 bases, in that order; junction bases with no gene match: 28. CDR3 nucleotide sequence: TGTGCCAGCAGCTTGCCCCCACTAGCGGGAGGCTCCCAGAGCACCTACAATGAGCAGTACTTC. Its translation: CASSLPPLAGGSQSTYNEQYF.

J is TRBJ1-2 and V is TRBV6-2 or TRBV6-3; 8 bases line up with TRBD1. The ends lost 6 bases at V and 4 bases at J; junction bases unmatched: 7. CDR3 length: 14 residues. Per the germline V gene, CDR1 is MNHEY and CDR2 is SVGEGT. The CDR3 DNA sequence: TGTGCCAGCAGCGACAGGGGTAGCGGCTATGGCTACACCTTC. It codes for CASSDRGSGYGYTF.

This clonotype was counted between two and nine times. V usage is TRBV27 and J usage is TRBJ1-2; the match to TRBD1 covers 7 bases. The V segment lost 4 bases and the J segment 2 bases; nucleotides outside the gene matches: 7. The CDR3 is made up of 15 amino acids. The germline CDR1 and CDR2 sequences are MNHEY and SMNVEV (reference sequence). CDR3 sequence: CASSSRDRLNYGYTF. CDR3 DNA: TGTGCCAGCAGTTCCCGGGACAGACTCAACTATGGCTACACCTTC.

This clonotype has a handful of counts. J is TRBJ2-1 and V is TRBV20-1; either TRBD1 or TRBD2 may fit D (5 bases each). V gave up 1 base and J gave up 9 bases, with 13 bases separating them. Looked up from germline, CDR1 is DFQATT and CDR2 is SNEGSKA (reference sequence). The CDR3 runs 13 residues. CDR3 loop: CSARGWGIGEQFF. The DNA of the CDR3 is TGCAGTGCTAGAGGATGGGGGATTGGTGAGCAGTTCTTC.

The table lists this clonotype with many counts. V is TRBV29-1 and J is TRBJ2-1; 11 nucleotides line up with TRBD2. Germline V gene lookup returns CDR1 SQVTM and CDR2 ANQGSEA. V shed 7 bases, J shed 5 bases, and the junction held 10 bases outside the gene matches. The CDR3 has 15 amino acids. CDR3 sequence: CSANLRLAGNNEQFF. CDR3 coding DNA: TGCAGCGCCAACTTGAGACTAGCGGGAAACAATGAGCAGTTCTTC.

Note on this clonotype: The junction does not match germline at one end; this may be a read error. The genes are TRBV7-9 and TRBJ2-3; D is unclear. Germline V gene sequence: CDR1 SEHNR, CDR2 FQNEAQ (reference sequence). There are 16 residues in the CDR3. CDR3 sequence (DNA): TGTGCCAGCAGCTTGGGGAAGTCCGCAAGCACAGATGCGCAGTATTTT. Translating gives CASSLGKSASTDAQYF.